These T cell receptor beta chains were read from a single sample in a study of CD8 T cells in Susac syndrome. TCRdb recomputed calls from the immunoSEQ multiplex PCR reads with MiXCR, one row per CDR3 protein. The sample carries 150,000 to 200,000 distinct CDR3 sequences, approximately 95% recorded once. The sequenced material came from CD4+ T cells from PBMCs. The origin of the receptors is a human donor with Susac syndrome. The CDR3 runs from the conserved cysteine through the conserved F or W. Each record gives: V gene, clone size, J gene, CDR3 length, D gene, CDR3 protein, CDR3 DNA. The D gene is left open where the match is weak. Part of the rows lack a size; the others show once, few, many or a class for expanded clones.

v_gene: TRBV12-3/TRBV12-4
abundance: .
j_gene: TRBJ2-7
len: 15
d_gene: TRBD1
CDR3aa: CASSLRWTGGLEQYF
CDR3nt: TGTGCCAGCAGTTTGAGGTGGACAGGGGGCCTCGAGCAGTACTTC

v_gene: TRBV7-9
abundance: .
j_gene: TRBJ2-4
len: 15
d_gene: TRBD2
CDR3aa: CASSVGGSFRDIQYF
CDR3nt: TGTGCCAGCAGCGTGGGGGGGTCCTTCCGTGACATTCAGTACTTC

v_gene: TRBV4-3
abundance: .
j_gene: TRBJ1-5
len: 15
d_gene: TRBD1
CDR3aa: CASSHGTGGHQPQHF
CDR3nt: TGCGCCAGCAGCCACGGGACAGGGGGCCATCAGCCCCAGCATTTT

v_gene: TRBV5-6
abundance: once
j_gene: TRBJ2-7
len: 15
d_gene: TRBD2
CDR3aa: CASSSRTSASYEQYF
CDR3nt: TGTGCCAGCAGCTCTCGGACTAGCGCAAGCTACGAGCAGTACTTC

v_gene: TRBV6-1
abundance: once
j_gene: TRBJ1-1
len: 14
d_gene: .
CDR3aa: CASSEVGRATEAFF
CDR3nt: TGTGCCAGCAGTGAAGTGGGAAGGGCCACTGAAGCTTTCTTT

v_gene: TRBV20-1
abundance: once
j_gene: TRBJ1-3
len: 13
d_gene: .
CDR3aa: CSARGYSGNTIYF
CDR3nt: TGCAGTGCTAGAGGGTACTCTGGAAACACCATATATTTT

v_gene: TRBV3-1
abundance: .
j_gene: TRBJ1-1
len: 18
d_gene: TRBD1
CDR3aa: CASTHDRQGGPWDTEAFF
CDR3nt: TGTGCCAGCACCCACGATCGACAGGGGGGCCCCTGGGACACTGAAGCTTTCTTT

v_gene: TRBV29-1
abundance: .
j_gene: TRBJ1-1
len: 12
d_gene: .
CDR3aa: CSVTGLGTEAFF
CDR3nt: TGCAGCGTCACAGGGTTAGGTACTGAAGCTTTCTTT

v_gene: TRBV30
abundance: .
j_gene: TRBJ2-7
len: 13
d_gene: .
CDR3aa: CAWSPGLKYEQYF
CDR3nt: TGTGCCTGGAGTCCGGGACTCAAATACGAGCAGTACTTC

v_gene: TRBV18
abundance: .
j_gene: TRBJ2-1
len: 15
d_gene: TRBD2
CDR3aa: CASSPPTGGGGEQFF
CDR3nt: TGTGCCAGCTCACCACCAACGGGAGGCGGGGGTGAGCAGTTCTTC

v_gene: TRBV3-1
abundance: .
j_gene: TRBJ1-1
len: 15
d_gene: TRBD1
CDR3aa: CASSQGQGTNTEAFF
CDR3nt: TGTGCCAGCAGCCAAGGACAGGGGACGAACACTGAAGCTTTCTTT

v_gene: TRBV30
abundance: .
j_gene: TRBJ1-1
len: 15
d_gene: .
CDR3aa: CAWSTIRVMNTEAFF
CDR3nt: TGTGCCTGGAGTACCATAAGAGTAATGAACACTGAAGCTTTCTTT

v_gene: TRBV11-1
abundance: .
j_gene: TRBJ2-1
len: 16
d_gene: .
CDR3aa: CASSLPGASRRNEQFF
CDR3nt: TGTGCCAGCAGCTTACCCGGGGCTAGTCGGAGGAATGAGCAGTTCTTC

v_gene: TRBV3-1
abundance: once
j_gene: TRBJ1-1
len: 15
d_gene: .
CDR3aa: CASSPHRERNTEAFF
CDR3nt: TGTGCCAGCAGCCCTCACAGGGAAAGGAACACTGAAGCTTTCTTT

v_gene: TRBV29-1
abundance: .
j_gene: TRBJ1-5
len: 13
d_gene: .
CDR3aa: CSVAEISNQPQHF
CDR3nt: TGCAGCGTTGCAGAGATTAGCAATCAGCCCCAGCATTTT

v_gene: TRBV5-1
abundance: .
j_gene: TRBJ1-2
len: 16
d_gene: TRBD1
CDR3aa: CASSLAGTGASHGYTF
CDR3nt: TGCGCCAGCAGCTTGGCCGGGACAGGGGCTTCTCATGGCTACACCTTC

v_gene: TRBV29-1
abundance: .
j_gene: TRBJ1-2
len: 12
d_gene: .
CDR3aa: CSVDREDYGYTF
CDR3nt: TGCAGCGTTGACAGGGAGGACTATGGCTACACCTTC

v_gene: TRBV11-1
abundance: .
j_gene: TRBJ2-5
len: 15
d_gene: .
CDR3aa: CASSTILGREETQYF
CDR3nt: TGTGCCAGCAGTACTATTCTGGGGCGAGAAGAGACCCAGTACTTC

v_gene: TRBV7-9
abundance: .
j_gene: TRBJ2-1
len: 11
d_gene: .
CDR3aa: CASSLKNEQFF
CDR3nt: TGTGCCAGCAGCTTGAAGAATGAGCAGTTCTTC

v_gene: TRBV29-1
abundance: .
j_gene: TRBJ1-2
len: 13
d_gene: TRBD1
CDR3aa: CSVVGTGAYGYTF
CDR3nt: TGCAGCGTTGTTGGGACAGGGGCGTATGGCTACACCTTC

v_gene: TRBV2
abundance: .
j_gene: TRBJ1-1
len: 14
d_gene: TRBD1
CDR3aa: CASRETGMYAEAFF
CDR3nt: TGTGCCAGCAGGGAGACAGGGATGTATGCTGAAGCTTTCTTT

v_gene: TRBV7-2
abundance: .
j_gene: TRBJ1-2
len: 12
d_gene: TRBD1
CDR3aa: CASSSRGDGYTF
CDR3nt: TGTGCCAGCAGCTCCAGGGGGGATGGCTACACCTTC